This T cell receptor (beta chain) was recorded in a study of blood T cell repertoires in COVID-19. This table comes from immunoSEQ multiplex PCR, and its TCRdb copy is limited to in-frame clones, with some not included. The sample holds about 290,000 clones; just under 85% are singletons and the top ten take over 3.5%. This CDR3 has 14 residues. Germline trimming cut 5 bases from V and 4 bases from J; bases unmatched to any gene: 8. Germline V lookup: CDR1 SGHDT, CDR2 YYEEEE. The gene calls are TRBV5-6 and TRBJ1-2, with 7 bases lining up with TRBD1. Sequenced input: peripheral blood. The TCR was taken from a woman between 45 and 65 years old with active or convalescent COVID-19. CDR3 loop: CASSKGQRSYGYTF. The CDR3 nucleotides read TGTGCCAGCAGTAAGGGACAGAGGAGCTATGGCTACACCTTC.